The 28 T cell receptor beta chains listed next were all sequenced from one sample in a study of identical twins. TCRdb fed the 5' RACE reads into MiXCR, producing one record per CDR3 protein. The profile covers 400,000 or so distinct CDR3 sequences, with approximately 9.1% appearing a single time and more than 8% taken by the ten largest. Sequencing was done on a sample of naive T cells sorted from blood. The source is a woman aged 45-65 years in good health.

This clonotype was found a few times. This chain connects TRBV12-3 or TRBV12-4 to TRBJ2-5; D gene uncertain. This CDR3 is built from 14 residues. Between the trimmed V and J ends, which lost 6 bases and 4 bases, there was a span of 15 bases. The CDR3 here is CASSPVRLRETQYF. The DNA of the CDR3 is TGTGCCAGCAGCCCAGTTCGGTTACGAGAGACCCAGTACTTC.

This chain links TRBV7-6 with TRBJ2-7, with D unclear. From germline, CDR1 is SGHVS and CDR2 FNYEAQ. V gave up 5 bases and J gave up 3 bases, with 20 bases separating them. The CDR3 consists of 16 residues. CDR3 nucleotide sequence: TGTGCCAGCAGCCCCGCGCCGCGGCTCCTGGTCTACGAGCAGTACGTC. It is translated as CASSPAPRLLVYEQYV.

A few counts support this clonotype. The chain employs TRBV5-1 and TRBJ2-1; D may be TRBD2 (6 bases). Trimming stripped 4 bases from V and 2 bases from J, with 16 bases between. This CDR3 comprises 16 residues. Germline CDR1 SGHRS, CDR2 YFSETQ. CDR3 region: CASSDDRETPYNEQFF. CDR3 in DNA: TGCGCCAGCAGCGATGATCGGGAGACTCCCTACAATGAGCAGTTCTTC. Full variable domain (outside the CDR3, taken from reference TRBV5-1 and TRBJ2-1): KAGVTQTPRYLIKTRGQQVTLSCSPISGHRSVSWYQQTPGQGLQFLFEYFSETQRNKGNFPGRFSGRQFSNSRSEMNVSTLELGDSALYLCASSDDRETPYNEQFFGPGTRLTVL.

This clonotype was seen a handful of times. The V and J genes are TRBV5-1 and TRBJ1-1, with a tentative D call TRBD1 (6 bases). In germline, CDR1 is SGHRS, CDR2 YFSETQ. This CDR3 comprises 14 residues. V lost 4 bases and J lost 5, with 15 bases in between. DNA for the CDR3: TGCGCCAGCAGCCTGGACTCCAGGGGAACTGAAGCTTTCTTT. Translating it yields CASSLDSRGTEAFF.

This chain uses TRBV7-6 with TRBJ2-3; 8 bases align to TRBD2. J lost 1 base, V lost 2 bases, and 8 bases had no gene match. This CDR3 contains 17 residues. Germline V gene sequence: CDR1 SGHVS, CDR2 FNYEAQ. CDR3 in DNA: TGTGCCAGCAGCTTATTAGGCGGGAGGATTGGCACAGATACGCAGTATTTT. Protein: CASSLLGGRIGTDTQYF.

This clonotype was observed a few times. The genes are TRBV24-1 and TRBJ2-5; D remains unclear. Germline V CDR1 and CDR2: KGHDR, SFDVKD. V lost 4 bases to trimming and J lost 5 bases, with 10 bases between them. This CDR3 contains 13 residues. In nucleotides, the CDR3 is TGTGCCACCAGTGAAGGGTTGGGGGAGACCCAGTACTTC. As protein: CATSEGLGETQYF.

The chain recombines TRBV12-3 or TRBV12-4 with TRBJ2-3, with TRBD2 as a possible D gene (6 bases). There are 15 residues in the CDR3. Trimming removed 1 base at V and 3 bases at J, with 11 bases between. For the CDR3, the DNA is TGTGCCAGCAGTTTAGGCGGGACGCTGACAGATACGCAGTATTTT. It translates to CASSLGGTLTDTQYF.

This clonotype was counted between two and nine times. DNA of the CDR3: TGCGCCAGCAGCCAAGCAGGGACAAGTTATCAGCCCCAGCATTTT. Translation gives CASSQAGTSYQPQHF. This chain connects TRBV4-1 to TRBJ1-5; weak D call: TRBD1 (6 bases). Looked up from germline, CDR1 is MGHRA and CDR2 is YSYEKL. V shed 1 base and J shed 5 bases, with 12 bases lying between them. CDR3 length: 15 residues.

This chain uses TRBV30 with TRBJ1-3; D unresolved. The CDR3 is made up of 16 amino acids. The V and J ends lost 0 bases and 4 bases respectively, with 16 bases between them. Germline V lookup: CDR1 GTSNPN, CDR2 SVGIG (reference sequence). The CDR3 DNA sequence: TGTGCCTGGAGTGTAGGAAGGGTCTCGGGCGGAAACACCATATATTTT. Protein product: CAWSVGRVSGGNTIYF.

This clonotype was found a few times. In DNA, the CDR3 is TGCAGTGCTACCCCTCTTAGACCCAACACTGAAGCTTTCTTT. It specifies CSATPLRPNTEAFF. The chain links TRBV20-1 to TRBJ1-1; D not resolved. Germline CDR1 DFQATT, CDR2 SNEGSKA (reference sequence). V was shortened by 4 bases and J by 2 bases, with 14 bases between the two germline ends. This CDR3 has 14 amino acids.

A few counts support this clonotype. V is TRBV6-9 and J is TRBJ2-7; no clear D gene. The germline gives CDR1 MNHGY, CDR2 SVAAGI. This CDR3 has 14 residues. V was trimmed by 8 bases and J by 3 bases, leaving 17 bases between them. The CDR3, as DNA: TGTGCCAGCCGGCTTCAGTCTTTAAACTACGAGCAGTACGTC. Translating it yields CASRLQSLNYEQYV.

This clonotype was counted ten times or more. The chain is built from TRBV6-4 and TRBJ1-6, with D hard to call. CDR1 is MRHNA, CDR2 SNTAGT, per germline. V was cut by 4 bases and J by 10 bases, with 11 bases left in between. The CDR3 runs 13 residues. The chain's CDR3 is CASSASTVSPLHF. In DNA form, the CDR3 reads TGTGCCAGCAGTGCCTCGACGGTCTCACCCCTCCACTTT.

The genes are TRBV5-1 and TRBJ2-3; 10 bases match TRBD2. J lost 5 bases, V lost 6 bases, and 6 bases had no gene match. Germline CDR1 SGHRS, CDR2 YFSETQ. This CDR3 comprises 14 residues. CDR3 sequence (DNA): TGCGCCAGCAAAGCGGGAGGGCCGCAAGATACGCAGTATTTT. Encoded protein: CASKAGGPQDTQYF.

V gene TRBV27 combines with J gene TRBJ2-1, with D possibly being TRBD1 (6 bases). V was shortened by 6 bases and J by 9 bases, with 21 bases between the two germline ends. Germline V CDR1 and CDR2: MNHEY, SMNVEV (reference sequence). The CDR3 is 15 amino acids. The CDR3 reads CASRLTGDNKGEQFF. The CDR3 DNA follows: TGTGCCAGCAGACTGACAGGCGATAACAAGGGTGAGCAGTTCTTC.

This clonotype appeared a few times. The chain employs TRBV12-3 or TRBV12-4 and TRBJ2-1; TRBD2 matches at 7 bases. The V segment lost 8 bases and the J segment 2 bases; nucleotides outside the gene matches: 9. The CDR3 sequence is 15 residues long. CDR3 sequence (DNA): TGTGCCAGCCTCGAGGGAGGGGTCCCCTACAATGAGCAGTTCTTC. This sequence encodes CASLEGGVPYNEQFF.

This clonotype turned up a few times. The rearrangement joins TRBV7-6 to TRBJ2-2; 10 bases map to TRBD2. V shed 0 bases and J 5 bases; nucleotides not matched to a gene: 9. The CDR3 is 18 amino acids. Germline V gives CDR1 SGHVS, CDR2 FNYEAQ. The CDR3 coding sequence is TGTGCCAGCAGCTTAGCGCTGGGACTAGCGTTTAGTACCGGGGAGCTGTTTTTT. Translated, it gives CASSLALGLAFSTGELFF.

This clonotype came up many times. This rearrangement joins TRBV10-2 to TRBJ2-7; D tentatively fits TRBD1 or TRBD2 (5 bases each). This CDR3 comprises 15 residues. Germline V gene sequence: CDR1 WSHSY, CDR2 SAAADI. V dropped 0 bases and J dropped 3 bases, with 12 bases sitting between them. The CDR3, as DNA: TGCGCCAGCAGTGAGTCAGGGGACCAGGGCTACGAGCAGTACTTC. Translated, it gives CASSESGDQGYEQYF.

V usage is TRBV20-1 and J usage is TRBJ2-2, with 7 bases that match TRBD2. CDR3 length: 13 residues. The trim removed 5 bases at V and 5 bases at J, leaving 5 bases unmatched. Germline CDR1 reads DFQATT; CDR2 reads SNEGSKA (reference sequence). Here the CDR3 reads CSASGGWTGELFF. CDR3 DNA: TGCAGTGCTTCGGGAGGTTGGACCGGGGAGCTGTTTTTT.

This clonotype has just a few counts. This chain links TRBV6-5 with TRBJ2-1; 9 nucleotides agree with TRBD1. CDR1 and CDR2 from the germline V gene are MNHEY and SVGAGI. V dropped 6 bases and J dropped 9; count of bases not matched to a gene: 12. The CDR3 loop spans 15 amino acids. CDR3 bases: TGTGCCAGCAGGTCCGGGACAGGGCCCCACGGTGAGCAGTTCTTC. Its protein is CASRSGTGPHGEQFF.

This clonotype was counted only a few times. The V and J genes are TRBV12-3 or TRBV12-4 and TRBJ2-2; D unclear. This CDR3 is built from 14 residues. Trimming took off 7 bases at V and 5 bases at J, with 14 bases between the two ends. DNA of the CDR3: TGTGCCAGCACTCGTACAGCGTCTACCGGGGAGCTGTTTTTT. This gives the protein CASTRTASTGELFF.

J is TRBJ2-2 and V is TRBV12-3 or TRBV12-4; no reliable D call. This CDR3 comprises 12 residues. V was trimmed by 8 bases and J by 5 bases, leaving 9 bases between them. The CDR3 DNA reads TGTGCCAGCTACAGCTTTACCGGGGAGCTGTTTTTT. The encoded protein is CASYSFTGELFF.

This clonotype turned up a few times. The chain recombines TRBV6-5 with TRBJ1-1, with no clear D. The germline V and J ends were trimmed by 7 bases and 5 bases, with 14 bases remaining between them. The germline V gene encodes CDR1 MNHEY and CDR2 SVGAGI. This CDR3 is built from 13 residues. The CDR3 DNA sequence: TGTGCCAGCAACGAACTTGGGGAGACTGAAGCTTTCTTT. Translating it yields CASNELGETEAFF.

This clonotype was observed at least ten times. The gene calls are TRBV12-3 or TRBV12-4 and TRBJ2-4; perhaps TRBD1 as D (6 bases). V dropped 5 bases and J dropped 2 bases, with 7 bases sitting between them. The CDR3 spans 13 residues. The CDR3 sequence is CASSDRSKNIQYF. The CDR3 region has the DNA TGTGCCAGCAGTGACAGGTCCAAAAACATTCAGTACTTC.

This clonotype showed up many times. V is TRBV20-1 and J is TRBJ1-5; tentative D call: TRBD1 (5 bases). CDR1 is DFQATT and CDR2 is SNEGSKA in the germline V gene (reference sequence). This CDR3 contains 13 residues. Between the trimmed V and J ends, which lost 3 bases and 9 bases, there was a span of 15 bases. CDR3 in DNA: TGCAGTGCTAGCGGGCAGGGATCGACGCCCCAGCATTTT. Residues: CSASGQGSTPQHF.

The chain combines TRBV6-1 with TRBJ1-5, with D uncertain. Trimming cost V 1 base and J 9 bases, with 7 bases left between them. Germline V gives CDR1 MNHNS, CDR2 SASEGT. The CDR3 spans 12 residues. The CDR3 DNA reads TGTGCCAGCAGTGAAGGGCGGAGGCCCCAGCATTTT. Translation: CASSEGRRPQHF.

This clonotype was detected only a few times. The V call is TRBV27, the J call TRBJ1-5; 8 nucleotides align to TRBD1. V shed 8 bases and J 2 bases; nucleotides not matched to a gene: 5. The CDR3 runs 14 residues. CDR1 and CDR2 from the germline V gene are MNHEY and SMNVEV (reference sequence). Here the CDR3 reads CASGQGMGNQPQHF. The CDR3 DNA sequence: TGTGCCAGCGGACAGGGAATGGGCAATCAGCCCCAGCATTTT.

This clonotype occurred many times. This rearrangement joins TRBV4-2 to TRBJ2-2, with 10 positions matching TRBD2. The V segment lost 2 bases and the J segment 7 bases; nucleotides outside the gene matches: 13. The CDR3 extends over 18 amino acids. The V gene's germline CDR1 is LGHNA and CDR2 YNFKEQ. In DNA, the CDR3 is TGTGCCAGCAGCCAATGGGCACTAGCGGGAAGGAGGGACGGGGAGCTGTTTTTT. The encoded protein is CASSQWALAGRRDGELFF.

This sequence joins TRBV4-1 and TRBJ2-7; 8 nucleotides agree with TRBD2. The CDR3 has 16 residues. V gave up 0 bases and J gave up 3 bases; unmatched junction bases: 7. CDR1 is MGHRA and CDR2 is YSYEKL in the germline V gene. CDR3 protein: CASSQDLTSANYEQYV. In DNA form, the CDR3 reads TGCGCCAGCAGCCAAGATCTGACTAGCGCAAACTACGAGCAGTACGTC.